Listed below are T cell receptor beta chains from one sample, sequenced in a study of blood T cells in healthy people across ages. TCRdb analysed the 5' RACE reads with MiXCR anew, one entry per CDR3 protein. Here the sample spans 1,500,000 or so distinct CDR3 sequences, under 55% being singletons. The sample comprised blood. The receptors were sampled from a woman aged 18-29 years in good health. Each CDR3 is given with its conserved first and last residue. D genes are given only for firm matches. Rows give clone size only sometimes, using once, few, many, or a class for an expanded clone.

V gene	J gene	D gene	clone size	CDR3 protein	CDR3 DNA
TRBV20-1	TRBJ2-3	.	.	CSAMIPSTDTQYF	TGCAGTGCTATGATTCCAAGCACAGATACGCAGTATTTT
TRBV7-2	TRBJ2-5	.	many	CASSLLETQYF	TGTGCCAGCAGCTTATTGGAGACCCAGTACTTC
TRBV12-3/TRBV12-4	TRBJ2-3	TRBD2	few	CASSLILAGGTDTQYF	TGTGCCAGCAGTCTTATCCTAGCGGGGGGCACGGATACGCAGTATTTT
TRBV12-3/TRBV12-4	TRBJ1-1	.	.	CASSTQQENTEAFF	TGTGCCAGCAGCACACAACAGGAGAACACTGAAGCTTTCTTT
TRBV4-3	TRBJ2-3	TRBD2	many	CASSQVSGLVSTDTQYF	TGCGCCAGCAGCCAAGTTTCGGGACTAGTTAGCACAGATACGCAGTATTTT
TRBV20-1	TRBJ2-1	TRBD2	.	CSASIPSGLNEQFF	TGCAGTGCTAGTATACCTAGCGGGTTAAATGAGCAGTTCTTC
TRBV9	TRBJ1-1	.	.	CASSVVRGYTEAFF	TGTGCCAGCAGCGTAGTCCGGGGTTACACTGAAGCTTTCTTT
TRBV6-6	TRBJ1-4	.	.	CATANRANEKLFF	TGTGCCACCGCTAACAGAGCTAATGAAAAACTGTTTTTT
TRBV13	TRBJ2-7	TRBD2	.	CASSSWGTSRFLYKYF	TGTGCCAGCAGCTCCTGGGGGACTAGCCGGTTTCTCTACAAGTACTTC
TRBV24-1	TRBJ2-5	.	few	CATSDGRVATQYF	TGTGCCACCAGTGATGGAAGGGTTGCGACCCAGTACTTC
TRBV6-5	TRBJ2-7	.	few	CASSYGPSSSYEQYF	TGTGCCAGCAGTTATGGGCCTTCGAGCTCCTACGAGCAGTACTTC
TRBV6-6	TRBJ1-1	.	.	CASKLPNRNTEAFF	TGTGCCAGCAAATTACCAAACCGGAACACTGAAGCTTTCTTT
TRBV28	TRBJ2-4	.	.	CASSQGGQNIQYF	TGTGCCAGCAGCCAGGGTGGGCAAAACATTCAGTACTTC
TRBV18	TRBJ2-2	.	.	CASSPLRDTGELFF	TGTGCCAGCTCACCGCTGAGGGACACCGGGGAGCTGTTTTTT
TRBV20-1	TRBJ1-2	.	.	CSARMGLAGGLPDYTF	TGCAGTGCTAGAATGGGGTTAGCCGGTGGGCTCCCGGACTACACCTTC
TRBV29-1	TRBJ1-1	.	few	CSVVPRMVGEAFF	TGCAGCGTTGTTCCGCGCATGGTGGGTGAAGCTTTCTTT
TRBV6-5	TRBJ2-7	.	.	CASSSIRDGPYRNSYEQYF	TGTGCCAGCAGTTCCATCCGGGACGGCCCTTACCGAAACTCCTACGAGCAGTACTTC
TRBV4-3	TRBJ2-7	TRBD1	.	CASSQWGQANSYEQYF	TGCGCCAGCAGCCAATGGGGACAGGCCAATTCCTACGAGCAGTACTTC
TRBV7-9	TRBJ1-1	.	.	CASNGVMNTEAFF	TGTGCCAGCAACGGGGTCATGAACACTGAAGCTTTCTTT
TRBV4-3	TRBJ1-2	.	.	CASSQGGEEYGYTF	TGCGCCAGCAGCCAAGGGGGCGAAGAATATGGCTACACCTTC
TRBV10-1	TRBJ1-1	.	few	CASSESANTEAFF	TGCGCCAGCAGTGAGTCCGCGAACACTGAAGCTTTCTTT
TRBV5-5	TRBJ2-6	.	.	CASSDMRGTGANVLTF	TGTGCCAGCAGCGATATGAGGGGGACTGGGGCCAACGTCCTGACTTTC
TRBV7-2	TRBJ1-2	.	.	CASSLGVGGGSYGYTF	TGTGCCAGCAGCTTAGGGGTAGGGGGGGGTAGCTATGGCTACACCTTC
TRBV7-2	TRBJ2-1	.	.	CASTDHPGRADNEQFF	TGTGCCAGCACCGATCATCCAGGCAGGGCGGACAATGAGCAGTTCTTC
TRBV20-1	TRBJ2-1	.	.	CSARPVATSEQFF	TGCAGTGCTAGGCCCGTCGCCACTAGCGAGCAGTTCTTC
TRBV28	TRBJ2-1	TRBD2	.	CASSQSGIYNEQFF	TGTGCCAGCAGTCAGAGCGGGATCTACAATGAGCAGTTCTTC
TRBV7-2	TRBJ2-5	TRBD2	once	CASSSGTSGGAKETQYF	TGTGCCAGCAGCTCCGGGACTAGCGGGGGGGCCAAAGAGACCCAGTACTTC
TRBV6-5	TRBJ1-5	.	few	CASSFDRKNQPQHF	TGTGCCAGCAGCTTTGACAGGAAAAATCAGCCCCAGCATTTT
TRBV20-1	TRBJ2-2	TRBD1	few	CSAELRGFTGELFF	TGCAGTGCCGAACTCAGGGGGTTCACCGGGGAGCTGTTTTTT
TRBV11-1	TRBJ2-6	TRBD1	.	CASSFPGQGRDGANVLTF	TGTGCCAGCAGCTTCCCGGGACAGGGGCGTGATGGGGCCAACGTCCTGACTTTC
TRBV10-3	TRBJ2-2	TRBD2	.	CAIRGTSGSGELFF	TGTGCCATCCGGGGGACTAGCGGATCCGGGGAGCTGTTTTTT
TRBV28	TRBJ2-7	.	.	CASTWGRGREYEQYF	TGTGCCAGCACCTGGGGTCGGGGCAGGGAATACGAGCAGTACTTC
TRBV7-2	TRBJ2-6	.	few	CASRRRQASGPGANVLTF	TGTGCCAGCAGACGACGACAAGCCTCTGGTCCCGGGGCCAACGTCCTGACTTTC